The source of this T cell receptor (beta chain) is a study of CD8 T cells in Susac syndrome. About the study: Patients with Susac syndrome were therapy-naive, on corticosteroids, or on intravenous immunoglobulin alone at the time that blood was drawn.

A quantity of about 0.45 to 1 ug RNA underwent reverse transcription using random hexamers. MiXCR was run by TCRdb on the immunoSEQ multiplex PCR reads, yielding one entry per CDR3 protein. The sample gives 200,000 to 300,000 distinct CDR3 sequences, around 96% of which show up once; approximately 0.094% is in the top ten. CDR1 is DFQATT and CDR2 is SNEGSKA in the germline V gene (reference sequence). The CDR3 covers 10 residues. V was trimmed by 2 bases and J by 6 bases, leaving 2 bases between them. This TCR was recovered from a human donor with Susac syndrome. The sequenced material came from CD4+ T cells from PBMCs. The rearrangement uses TRBV20-1 and TRBJ2-1; no definite D call. CDR3 nucleotides: TGCAGTGCTAGAAGCAATGAGCAGTTCTTC. Protein: CSARSNEQFF.